The source of this T cell receptor (beta chain) is a study of blood T cell repertoires in COVID-19. The germline gives CDR1 MNHEY, CDR2 SMNVEV (reference sequence). V was clipped by 6 bases and J by 0 bases; unmatched bases: 4. This CDR3 has 14 amino acids. Per the original data handling: Scientists estimated how many nucleated cells there were by amplifying reference gene primers. TCRdb's table, derived via immunoSEQ multiplex PCR, lists solely in-frame clones and lacks some. V and J calls and clone size are those listed in that table; D and trimming were worked out from the DNA. The sample carries 130,000 to 150,000 clones, approximately 92% recorded once. This clone was recorded at least ten times. Followed over time, Seattle patients had been enrolled while infection was active.

The sequence came from a young man with COVID-19, enrolled during active disease. The V and J genes are TRBV27 and TRBJ1-1; 7 bases align to TRBD1. Sequences were obtained from peripheral blood. CDR3 protein: CASSGTVLNTEAFF. CDR3 sequence (DNA): TGTGCCAGCAGCGGGACAGTATTGAACACTGAAGCTTTCTTT.